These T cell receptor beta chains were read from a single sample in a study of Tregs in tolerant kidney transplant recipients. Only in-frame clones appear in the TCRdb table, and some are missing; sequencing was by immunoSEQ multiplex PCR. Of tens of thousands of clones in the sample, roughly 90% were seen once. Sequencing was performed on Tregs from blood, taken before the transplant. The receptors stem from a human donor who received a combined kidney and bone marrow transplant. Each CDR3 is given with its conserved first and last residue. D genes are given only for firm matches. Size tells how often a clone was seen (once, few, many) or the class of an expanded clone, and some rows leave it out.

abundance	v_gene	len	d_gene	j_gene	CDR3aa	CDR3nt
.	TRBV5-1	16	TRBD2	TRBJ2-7	CASSLAPGTRALEQYF	TGCGCCAGCAGCTTGGCTCCGGGGACTAGAGCTCTCGAGCAGTACTTC
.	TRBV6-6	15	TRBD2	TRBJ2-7	CASSPGFAGAYEQYF	TGTGCCAGCAGCCCAGGGTTTGCGGGAGCCTACGAGCAGTACTTC
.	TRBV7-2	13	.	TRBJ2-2	CASSTGPDGELFF	TGTGCCAGCAGCACCGGACCGGACGGGGAGCTGTTTTTT
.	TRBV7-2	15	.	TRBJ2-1	CASSWEESSYNEQFF	TGTGCCAGCAGCTGGGAGGAGTCCTCCTACAATGAGCAGTTCTTC
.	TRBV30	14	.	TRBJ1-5	CAWSTQGGVQPQHF	TGTGCCTGGAGTACACAGGGTGGCGTCCAGCCCCAGCATTTT
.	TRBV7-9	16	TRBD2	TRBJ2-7	CASSLGAGTSVYEQYF	TGTGCCAGCAGCTTAGGGGCCGGGACTAGCGTATACGAGCAGTACTTC
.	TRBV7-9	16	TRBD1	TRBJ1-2	CASSPQVKQGASGYTF	TGTGCCAGCAGCCCTCAAGTTAAGCAGGGGGCCTCTGGCTACACCTTC
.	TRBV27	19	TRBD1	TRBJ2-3	CASSSRPRTGTTDTDTQYF	TGTGCCAGCAGTTCTAGACCTAGGACAGGGACCACGGACACAGATACGCAGTATTTT
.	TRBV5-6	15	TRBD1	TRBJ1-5	CASSLNRGGNQPQHF	TGTGCCAGCAGCTTGAACAGGGGAGGCAATCAGCCCCAGCATTTT
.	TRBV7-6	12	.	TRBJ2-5	CASSPDSGTQYF	TGTGCCAGCAGCCCCGATTCGGGGACCCAGTACTTC
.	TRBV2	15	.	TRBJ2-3	CASSPGQGLGDTQYF	TGTGCCAGCAGCCCTGGGCAGGGGTTAGGAGATACGCAGTATTTT
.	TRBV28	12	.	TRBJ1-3	CASSLRGNTIYF	TGTGCCAGCAGTCTCAGGGGAAACACCATATATTTT
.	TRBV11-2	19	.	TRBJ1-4	CASSLIPRLEKATNEKLFF	TGTGCCAGCAGCTTAATCCCCCGTCTCGAGAAAGCAACTAATGAAAAACTGTTTTTT
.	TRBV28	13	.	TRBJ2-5	CASKTPVVETQYF	TGTGCCAGCAAGACACCCGTGGTAGAGACCCAGTACTTC
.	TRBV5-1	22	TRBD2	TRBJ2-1	CASSWLEPGTSGKISSYNEQFF	TGCGCCAGCAGCTGGCTTGAACCCGGGACTAGCGGGAAAATAAGCTCCTACAATGAGCAGTTCTTC
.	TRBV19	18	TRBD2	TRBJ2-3	CASTPYVASGSGTDTQYF	TGTGCCAGTACCCCGTATGTTGCTAGCGGGAGTGGCACAGATACGCAGTATTTT
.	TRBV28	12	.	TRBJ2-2	CASRLQTGELFF	TGTGCCAGCAGGCTGCAAACCGGGGAGCTGTTTTTT
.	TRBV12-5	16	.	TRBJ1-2	CASGLASGVINYGYTF	TGTGCTAGTGGGTTGGCGTCGGGGGTGATTAACTATGGCTACACCTTC
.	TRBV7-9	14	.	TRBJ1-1	CASSLIGGNTEAFF	TGTGCCAGCAGCTTAATAGGGGGGAACACTGAAGCTTTCTTT
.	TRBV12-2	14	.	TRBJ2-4	CASRLSRAKNIQYF	TGTGCAAGTCGCTTGAGCCGGGCCAAAAACATTCAGTACTTC
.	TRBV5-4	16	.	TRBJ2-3	CASSNPGRPSTDTQYF	TGTGCCAGCAGTAATCCGGGACGCCCTAGCACAGATACGCAGTATTTT
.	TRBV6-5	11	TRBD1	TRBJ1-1	CASNRGAEAFF	TGTGCCAGCAACAGGGGAGCTGAAGCTTTCTTT
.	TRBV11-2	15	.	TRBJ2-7	CASGPTSGTLHEQYF	TGTGCCAGCGGGCCGACCTCCGGGACGCTCCACGAGCAGTACTTC
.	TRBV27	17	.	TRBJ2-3	CASSYPSGGAYTDTQYF	TGTGCCAGCAGTTACCCTTCAGGCGGGGCCTACACAGATACGCAGTATTTT
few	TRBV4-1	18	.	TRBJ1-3	CASSHQRFPGGSGNTIYF	TGCGCCAGCAGCCATCAAAGATTCCCCGGGGGATCTGGAAACACCATATATTTT
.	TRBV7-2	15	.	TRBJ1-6	CASSLQGFYNSPLHF	TGTGCCAGCAGCTTACAGGGGTTCTATAATTCACCCCTCCACTTT
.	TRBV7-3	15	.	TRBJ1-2	CASSLNSDSSYGYTF	TGTGCCAGCAGCTTAAATAGCGACAGTTCCTATGGCTACACCTTC
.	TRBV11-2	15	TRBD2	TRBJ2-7	CASSQASGSSYEQYF	TGTGCCAGCAGCCAGGCTAGCGGATCCTCCTACGAGCAGTACTTC
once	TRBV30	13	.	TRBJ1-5	CAWSHREDQPQHF	TGTGCCTGGAGCCACAGGGAGGATCAGCCCCAGCATTTT
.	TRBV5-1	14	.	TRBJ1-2	CASSFGEKNYGYTF	TGCGCCAGCAGCTTTGGAGAGAAAAACTATGGCTACACCTTC
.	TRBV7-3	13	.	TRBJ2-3	CASSLRVADTQYF	TGTGCCAGCAGCTTAAGGGTAGCAGATACGCAGTATTTT
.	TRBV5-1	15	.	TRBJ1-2	CASSLVTGSSYGYTF	TGCGCCAGCAGCTTGGTCACAGGGAGTTCCTATGGCTACACCTTC
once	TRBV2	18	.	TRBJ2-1	CASSEADSLYVGYNEQFF	TGTGCCAGCAGTGAAGCGGACAGCCTCTATGTCGGCTACAATGAGCAGTTCTTC
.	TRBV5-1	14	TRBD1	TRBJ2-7	CASSSGTGGYEQYF	TGCGCCAGCAGTTCCGGGACAGGGGGCTACGAGCAGTACTTC
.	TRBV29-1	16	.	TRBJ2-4	CSVKGGEGISKNIQYF	TGCAGCGTGAAGGGCGGCGAGGGTATATCCAAAAACATTCAGTACTTC
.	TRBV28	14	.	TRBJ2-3	CASSLPWRSDTQYF	TGTGCCAGCAGTTTGCCCTGGAGGTCAGATACGCAGTATTTT
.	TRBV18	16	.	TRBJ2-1	CASSPFRGGGENEQFF	TGTGCCAGCTCACCGTTCAGGGGTGGAGGAGAGAATGAGCAGTTCTTC
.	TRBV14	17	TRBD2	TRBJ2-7	CASSQDWGTRSSYEQYF	TGTGCCAGCAGCCAAGATTGGGGGACTAGATCCTCCTACGAGCAGTACTTC